This TCR beta chain is drawn from a study of blood T cell repertoires in COVID-19. Across the study: There were acute and convalescent COVID-19 samples, and they came from the United States, Italy and Spain.

The repertoire was sequenced with immunoSEQ multiplex PCR; TCRdb's copy has only in-frame clones and lacks some. Altogether about 60,000 clones are present, less than 90% being singletons, with the ten largest covering 16%. CDR3 length: 14 amino acids. Trimming took off 7 bases at V and 2 bases at J, with 15 bases between the two ends. The germline CDR1 and CDR2 sequences are GTSNPN and SVGIG (reference sequence). The clonotype was recovered from a man aged 60 to 75 with COVID-19, enrolled during active disease. Sequencing was carried out using peripheral blood. The genes are TRBV30 and TRBJ1-3; D perhaps matches TRBD1 (6 bases). The CDR3 region is CAYEKGGAGNTIYF. CDR3 coding DNA: TGTGCCTACGAAAAGGGGGGGGCTGGAAACACCATATATTTT.